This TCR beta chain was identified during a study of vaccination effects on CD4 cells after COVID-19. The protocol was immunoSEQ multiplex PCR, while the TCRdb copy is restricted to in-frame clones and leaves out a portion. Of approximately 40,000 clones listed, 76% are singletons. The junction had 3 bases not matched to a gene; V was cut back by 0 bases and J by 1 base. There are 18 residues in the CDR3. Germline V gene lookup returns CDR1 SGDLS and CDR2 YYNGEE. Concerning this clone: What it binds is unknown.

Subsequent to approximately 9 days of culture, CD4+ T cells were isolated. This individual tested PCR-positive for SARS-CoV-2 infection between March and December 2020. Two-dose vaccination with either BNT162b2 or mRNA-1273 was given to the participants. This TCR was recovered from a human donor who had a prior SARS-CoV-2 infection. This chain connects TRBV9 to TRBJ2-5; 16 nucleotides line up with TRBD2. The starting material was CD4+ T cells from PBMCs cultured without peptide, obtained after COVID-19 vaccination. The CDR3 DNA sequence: TGTGCCAGCAGCGTAGGAGGGACTAGCGGGGGGGGCCAAGAGACCCAGTACTTC. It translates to CASSVGGTSGGGQETQYF.